The rows below give T cell receptor beta chains drawn from one sample of a study of blood T cell repertoires in COVID-19. The protocol was immunoSEQ multiplex PCR, while the TCRdb copy is restricted to in-frame clones and leaves out a portion. Counted here are a few hundred thousand clones, around 90% occurring once; the ten biggest clones make up about 0.6%. The source material was PBMCs or T cells enriched from blood (not recorded which). The receptors derive from a man aged 18 to 29 who had recovered from COVID-19. Both conserved end residues are part of each CDR3. Each record gives: V gene, clone size, J gene, D gene, CDR3 DNA, CDR3 protein. A D gene is named only where the DNA matches it firmly. Rows give clone size only sometimes, using once, few, many, or a class for an expanded clone.

TRBV2	once	TRBJ2-1	TRBD2	TGTGCCAGCAGCCGGACTAGCGGGGGCTTCGAGCAGTTCTTC	CASSRTSGGFEQFF
TRBV29-1	.	TRBJ2-5	.	TGCAGCGGGGGACGGGGAGAGACCCAGTACTTC	CSGGRGETQYF
TRBV10-3	.	TRBJ2-1	.	TGTGCCATCAGTGTATCGACTAATCGCAATGAGCAGTTCTTC	CAISVSTNRNEQFF
TRBV27	once	TRBJ2-1	TRBD2	TGTGCCAGCAACCGGGCGGGGGAGGCATATAGCTCCTACAATGAGCAGTTCTTC	CASNRAGEAYSSYNEQFF
TRBV25-1	.	TRBJ1-2	.	TGTGCCAGCAGTTTTCCGGCGAGGGGAGGGTATGGCTACACCTTC	CASSFPARGGYGYTF
TRBV12-5	.	TRBJ1-2	.	TGTGCTAGTGGTGCCAGGGGCCGTGTCGGCTACACCTTC	CASGARGRVGYTF
TRBV3-1/TRBV3-2	.	TRBJ1-1	TRBD1	TGTGCCAGCAGCCGCCGAAGACAGGGGCCCGAAGCTTTCTTT	CASSRRRQGPEAFF
TRBV7-3	.	TRBJ2-3	TRBD2	TGTGCCAGCAGCCCCCGCGGGGGAACAGATACGCAGTATTTT	CASSPRGGTDTQYF
TRBV6-5	few	TRBJ1-1	.	TGTGCCAGCCTATCTCCGGACACCAATCGTGAAGCTTTCTTT	CASLSPDTNREAFF
TRBV12-3/TRBV12-4	.	TRBJ1-1	.	TGTGCCAGCAGCTCAGGGATGAACACTGAAGCTTTCTTT	CASSSGMNTEAFF
TRBV29-1	.	TRBJ2-3	.	TGCAGCGTTGAATCCCCTAATACGCAGTATTTT	CSVESPNTQYF
TRBV30	.	TRBJ1-3	.	TGTGCCTGCCCCAACCACCTCTCCTACTCTGGAAACACCATATATTTT	CACPNHLSYSGNTIYF
TRBV18	.	TRBJ2-5	.	TGTGCCAGCTCTCGGGACAAGCAAGAGACCCAGTACTTC	CASSRDKQETQYF
TRBV9	.	TRBJ2-7	.	TGTGCCAGCAGCCCCTGGGGGGACGAGCAGTACTTC	CASSPWGDEQYF
TRBV27	.	TRBJ2-3	.	TGTGCCAGCAGTCCGATCGGGACAAGTCCTACTTACACAGATACGCAGTATTTT	CASSPIGTSPTYTDTQYF
TRBV2	.	TRBJ1-6	TRBD1	TGTGCCAGCAGCCGGGACAGGGAGAGTTCACCCCTCCACTTT	CASSRDRESSPLHF
TRBV5-1	.	TRBJ2-7	.	TGCGCCAGCAGCCGGGAGACCCGCTCCTACGAGCAGTACTTC	CASSRETRSYEQYF
TRBV2	.	TRBJ2-7	TRBD1	TGTGCCAGCAGTGCGGGACAGGGAAGACGCTACGAGCAGTACTTC	CASSAGQGRRYEQYF
TRBV7-2	.	TRBJ2-1	TRBD2	TGTGCCAGCAGCTTTAGCGGGGGCTCCTACAATGAGCAGTTCTTC	CASSFSGGSYNEQFF
TRBV28	.	TRBJ1-5	TRBD1	TGTGCCAGCAGTTTGGGCACAGGGGGCTGGCAGCCCCAGCATTTT	CASSLGTGGWQPQHF
TRBV7-2	.	TRBJ2-2	TRBD1	TGTGCCAGCAGCTTATTTAGGGGGCCCGGGGAGCTGTTTTTT	CASSLFRGPGELFF
TRBV7-9	.	TRBJ2-1	.	TGTGCCAGCAGCTCCGAGCAGCGATACAATGAGCAGTTCTTC	CASSSEQRYNEQFF
TRBV10-3	.	TRBJ2-4	TRBD1	TGTGCCATCAGTGATGGACAGGGGGCCGTTCAGTACTTC	CAISDGQGAVQYF
TRBV9	.	TRBJ2-5	TRBD1	TGTGCCAGCAGCTCCGGGACAGGGGCTGCACAAGAGACCCAGTACTTC	CASSSGTGAAQETQYF
TRBV3-1/TRBV3-2	.	TRBJ1-6	TRBD1	TGTGCCAGCAGCCAGAGGACAGGGGGGAATTCACCCCTCCACTTT	CASSQRTGGNSPLHF
TRBV6-5	.	TRBJ1-6	.	TGTGCCAGCAGTTCCTTAAATTCACCCCTCCACTTT	CASSSLNSPLHF
TRBV5-6	.	TRBJ1-1	.	TGTGCCAGCAGCCTGTGGAGGGCTTCGAACACTGAAGCTTTCTTT	CASSLWRASNTEAFF
TRBV11-3	.	TRBJ1-2	.	TGTGCCAGCAGCTTGCGGGAGGTGGATGGCTACACCTTC	CASSLREVDGYTF
TRBV19	.	TRBJ2-7	TRBD2	TGTGCCAGTAGTACAGGCGGGGGGAGCTCCTACGAGCAGTACTTC	CASSTGGGSSYEQYF
TRBV5-1	few	TRBJ1-2	.	TGCGCCAGCAGCCCAATGGCAGGGCCTTATGGCTACACCTTC	CASSPMAGPYGYTF
TRBV6-5	.	TRBJ1-2	.	TGTGCCAGCAGTTACCGACAAGACAGGAACTATGGCTACACCTTC	CASSYRQDRNYGYTF
TRBV6-5	.	TRBJ1-1	.	TGTGCCAGCAGTTATTTCGCCCGGGATGAAGCTTTCTTT	CASSYFARDEAFF
TRBV19	.	TRBJ1-5	TRBD1	TGTGCCAGTAGACCCGGATCGGACAGGGGAAATCGCCGCGCCCTTCAGCCCCAGCATTTT	CASRPGSDRGNRRALQPQHF
TRBV5-1	.	TRBJ2-1	.	TGCGCCAGCAGCTTTCACGGGTACAACTCCTACAATGAGCAGTTCTTC	CASSFHGYNSYNEQFF
TRBV7-9	.	TRBJ2-3	TRBD1	TGTGCCAGCCCGATCCGGGGACAGGGATACACAGATACGCAGTATTTT	CASPIRGQGYTDTQYF
TRBV11-3	.	TRBJ1-3	.	TGTGCCAGCAGCCGCGGGGGGTCCGGAAACACCATATATTTT	CASSRGGSGNTIYF
TRBV14	.	TRBJ2-2	.	TGTGCCAGCAGCCAAGCGAGTTTCGGGGAGCTGTTTTTT	CASSQASFGELFF
TRBV7-9	.	TRBJ1-2	.	TGTGCCAGCAGCTTCGGGGGAAGTCTCGATGGCTACACCTTC	CASSFGGSLDGYTF
TRBV10-2	.	TRBJ1-3	.	TGCGCCAGCAGTGAGGGCGGTGGAAACACCATATATTTT	CASSEGGGNTIYF
TRBV9	.	TRBJ2-1	TRBD2	TGTGCCAGCAGCTCCCGACCTGGTAGCGGGAGCTCCTACAATGAGCAGTTCTTC	CASSSRPGSGSSYNEQFF
TRBV7-3	once	TRBJ1-2	.	TGTGCCAGCAGCTTATTCCCTGGGGGGAATGGCTACACCTTC	CASSLFPGGNGYTF
TRBV29-1	.	TRBJ1-2	TRBD1	TGCAGCGCCCGTTACAGGGGGCAAGGGAGCTATGGCTACACCTTC	CSARYRGQGSYGYTF
TRBV12-5	once	TRBJ1-3	.	TGTGCTAGTGGTTCGGGAGCAGGCTCTGGAAACACCATATATTTT	CASGSGAGSGNTIYF
TRBV19	.	TRBJ2-2	TRBD1	TGTGCCAGTAGTCCGGGACAGGCCACCGGGGAGCTGTTTTTT	CASSPGQATGELFF
TRBV11-1	.	TRBJ2-7	.	TGTGCCAGCAGCTTGACAGGGACTAGCTACGAGCAGTACTTC	CASSLTGTSYEQYF
TRBV27	.	TRBJ2-1	TRBD2	TGTGCCAGCAGTTTGAGGTTGCGGGAGGAAGTATGGAATGAGCAGTTCTTC	CASSLRLREEVWNEQFF
TRBV6-5	.	TRBJ2-7	TRBD2	TGTGCCAGTCGGGACTATCAGGTATACGAGCAGTACTTC	CASRDYQVYEQYF
TRBV9	.	TRBJ2-3	TRBD2	TGTGCCAGCAGCCCACGGACTAGCCCTCCCGCAGATACGCAGTATTTT	CASSPRTSPPADTQYF
TRBV25-1	.	TRBJ1-2	.	TGTGCCAGCAGTGACTTTTATGGCTACACCTTC	CASSDFYGYTF
TRBV12-3/TRBV12-4	.	TRBJ1-3	.	TGTGCCAGCAGTTTTGAGGGGGGGGACACCATATATTTT	CASSFEGGDTIYF
TRBV9	.	TRBJ1-6	.	TGTGCCAGCAGCGTAGGGCCGGGGGTGAATTCACCCCTCCACTTT	CASSVGPGVNSPLHF
TRBV28	.	TRBJ2-7	.	TGTGCCAGCAGTTCATCCTACGAGCAGTACTTC	CASSSSYEQYF
TRBV4-1	.	TRBJ1-4	.	TGCGCCAGCAGCCGAGACAGTCTTGCTCTTAATGAAAAACTGTTTTTT	CASSRDSLALNEKLFF
TRBV29-1	.	TRBJ1-1	.	TGCAGCGTTGTAGGGGATAGTGAAGCTTTCTTT	CSVVGDSEAFF
TRBV28	.	TRBJ1-1	.	TGTGCCAGCAAGGGGGACACAAACACTGAAGCTTTCTTT	CASKGDTNTEAFF
TRBV9	.	TRBJ1-2	TRBD1	TGTGCCAGCAGCGTACGACAGGGCGAAGATAGTGGCTACACCTTC	CASSVRQGEDSGYTF
TRBV11-2	.	TRBJ1-1	.	TGTGCCAGCAGCGCCCAAACCCTGCGGGCTTTCTTT	CASSAQTLRAFF
TRBV28	.	TRBJ1-2	.	TGTGCCAGCAGTTTAAGGGGGGGCATGTATGGCTACACCTTC	CASSLRGGMYGYTF
TRBV2	.	TRBJ2-2	.	TGTGCCAGCAGTGAAGCGCTTGTTAGACTCTGGACCGGGGAGCTGTTTTTT	CASSEALVRLWTGELFF
TRBV6-5	.	TRBJ2-1	.	TGTGCCAGCACTCTCTACAATGAGCAGTTCTTC	CASTLYNEQFF